This TCR beta chain was retrieved from a study of blood T cells in healthy people across ages. Study-level background: Template switching caught about one barcoded beta molecule for each two T cells.

Each sample yielded at least 6 micrograms of PBMC total RNA. The CDR3 is 14 amino acids. Looked up from germline, CDR1 is MDHEN and CDR2 is SYDVKM. V lost 5 bases and J lost 7, with 12 bases in between. The use of a sample-barcoded 5' primer and a J-beta primer mix characterized a second PCR of 7 to 11 cycles. MiXCR, run by TCRdb on the 5' RACE reads, gives a single entry per CDR3 protein. In the table there are approximately 780,000 distinct CDR3 sequences, roughly 25% of which are singletons. The sample was also reused in another study, on T cells of mothers and their children. As reported in that work: Three healthy Caucasian mothers, along with their six children, served as the donors. Unrelated mother-child pairs always had slightly, but never significantly, lower normalized overlap than related pairs.

The chain uses TRBV28 and TRBJ1-6; D gene ambiguous. Sequencing was carried out using blood. The TCR was taken from a boy between 10 and 17 years old in good health. CDR3 nucleotides: TGTGCCAGCAGTCCCCCAGTAGGGAATTCACCCCTCCACTTT. This gives the protein CASSPPVGNSPLHF.